This is a list of T cell receptor beta chains from one sample in a study of cytomegalovirus exposure and HLA in healthy donors. TCRdb's table, derived via immunoSEQ multiplex PCR, lists solely in-frame clones and lacks some. This sample's table has some 200,000 clones. Source material: PBMCs. These receptors originate from a man aged 25-45 years in good health and CMV-seronegative. Both conserved end residues are part of each CDR3. The D gene is left open where the match is weak.

J gene,D gene,V gene,CDR3 DNA,CDR3 protein
TRBJ1-2,NA,TRBV4-2,TGTGCCAGCAGCCAAGATAAAGTGGGTCAGGGGCTCGGCTACACCTTC,CASSQDKVGQGLGYTF
TRBJ2-7,TRBD1,TRBV7-9,TGTGCCAGCAGCTTAGGACCACCGGGACAGGGGGCCCCCTACGAGCAGTACTTC,CASSLGPPGQGAPYEQYF
TRBJ2-7,TRBD2,TRBV13,TGTGCCAGCAGCTTAGCCGGCGGGGGGATCTCCTACGAGCAGTACTTC,CASSLAGGGISYEQYF
TRBJ1-1,TRBD1,TRBV28,TGTGCCAGCAGTTACTCGAGTCGGAGGACAGGGGAAGCTTTCTTT,CASSYSSRRTGEAFF
TRBJ2-6,NA,TRBV7-6,TGTGCCACAGGGGCTTCTGGGGCCAACGTCCTGACTTTC,CATGASGANVLTF
TRBJ1-2,TRBD1,TRBV6-5,TGTGCCAGCAGTTACGGGGGACAGAATGGTAACTATGGCTACACCTTC,CASSYGGQNGNYGYTF
TRBJ2-3,TRBD2,TRBV5-4,TGTGCCAGCAGCCGGCGGACTAGCGGGAGCACAGATACGCAGTATTTT,CASSRRTSGSTDTQYF
TRBJ1-5,NA,TRBV18,TGTGCCAGCTCACTAAGCCTCGGGGGGGGTGGCAATCAGCCCCAGCATTTT,CASSLSLGGGGNQPQHF
TRBJ1-1,NA,TRBV4-3,TGCGCCAGCAGCCAAGACCTCCCCCCCACTGAAGCTTTCTTT,CASSQDLPPTEAFF
TRBJ2-7,TRBD1,TRBV30,TGTGCCTGGAGTCTACGATCGACAGGGGTGTACGAGCAGTACTTC,CAWSLRSTGVYEQYF
TRBJ2-4,NA,TRBV12-2,TGTGCAAGTCGCTCAGCAAATGGGGGGGAAAACATTCAGTACTTC,CASRSANGGENIQYF
TRBJ2-5,TRBD1,TRBV5-4,TGTGCCAGCAGCTTGCCAGGACAGGGGCAAGAGACCCAGTACTTC,CASSLPGQGQETQYF
TRBJ2-7,NA,TRBV2,TGTGCCAGCAGTGAGGGGGCGGGTTGGGAGCAGTACTTC,CASSEGAGWEQYF
TRBJ2-2,TRBD2,TRBV30,TGTGCCTGGAGTGAAACTAGCGCCGGGGAGCTGTTTTTT,CAWSETSAGELFF
TRBJ2-2,NA,TRBV29-1,TGCAGCGTTGAGATGTTCGGGTCCGGACAGAACACCGGGGAGCTGTTTTTT,CSVEMFGSGQNTGELFF
TRBJ1-6,TRBD1,TRBV2,TGTGCCAGCAAAGACAGGGTGACCTATAATTCACCCCTCCACTTT,CASKDRVTYNSPLHF
TRBJ2-7,TRBD2,TRBV5-1,TGCGCCAGCAGCCTAAGGACTAGCGGGAGTTTAAGAGAGGAGCAGTACTTC,CASSLRTSGSLREEQYF